This TCR beta chain stems from a study of cytomegalovirus exposure and HLA in healthy donors. Study in general: Tens of millions of unique TCRs, all from HLA-typed donors, were included in an early release of the data. Study-wide results and caveats: Later analysis found that TCR beta chains associated with HLA were more clonally expanded than other, equally common chains. TCR beta V segments were, for the most part, productive about 90% or about 30% of the time in an earlier analysis.

V lost 5 bases, J lost 3 bases, and 5 bases stayed unmatched. The CDR3 consists of 15 residues. Germline V gene data show CDR1 as SEHNR and CDR2 as FQNEAQ (reference sequence). The primer mix had 60 Vbeta and 13 Jbeta primers. The data were produced by immunoSEQ multiplex PCR, yet TCRdb's version contains in-frame clones alone and is incomplete. This sample has roughly 130,000 clones, with around 57% found just once. Notes on this clone: Its antigen is still unknown.

Sequences were obtained from PBMCs. This TCR was sampled from a male donor in good health and CMV-seronegative. The V and J genes are TRBV7-9 and TRBJ2-7; 12 nucleotides align to TRBD1. CDR3 bases: TGTGCCAGCAGCGCCGGGACAGGGGGCCACTACGAGCAGTACTTC. It specifies CASSAGTGGHYEQYF.